This T cell receptor beta chain was documented in a study of blood T cell repertoires in COVID-19. About the research overall: Whether acute or convalescent, the COVID-19 samples came from the United States, Italy and Spain.

In the authors' workflow: Amplification with reference gene primers provided the estimates of nucleated cell counts. TCRdb keeps only in-frame clones here, not all; method: immunoSEQ multiplex PCR. V and J calls and clone size are copied from that table; D and trimming were computed from the DNA. This sample carries a few hundred thousand clones, around 84% of them seen once, and the ten largest clones take roughly 4.6%. The CDR3 has 15 residues. Trimming at V came to 0 bases and at J to 2 bases, leaving 4 bases not matched to a gene. The V gene's germline CDR1 is SGDLS and CDR2 YYNGEE. The V call is TRBV9, the J call TRBJ2-7; 8 nucleotides align to TRBD1. The sequenced sample was peripheral blood. The sequence was obtained from a woman aged 55-70 years who had recovered from COVID-19. The CDR3 region has the DNA TGTGCCAGCAGCGTAGAGGGGACAGGCCCCTACGAGCAGTACTTC. Translating it yields CASSVEGTGPYEQYF.